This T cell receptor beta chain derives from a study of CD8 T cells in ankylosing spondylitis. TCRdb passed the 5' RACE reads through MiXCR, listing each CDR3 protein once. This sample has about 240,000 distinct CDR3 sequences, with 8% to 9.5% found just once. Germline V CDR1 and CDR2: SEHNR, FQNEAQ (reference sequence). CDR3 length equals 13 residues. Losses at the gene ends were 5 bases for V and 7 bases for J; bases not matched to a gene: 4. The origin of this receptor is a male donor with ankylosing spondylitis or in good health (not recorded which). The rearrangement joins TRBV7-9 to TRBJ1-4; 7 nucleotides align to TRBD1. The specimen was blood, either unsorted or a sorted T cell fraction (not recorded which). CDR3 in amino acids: CASSRQGGEKLFF. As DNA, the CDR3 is TGTGCCAGCAGCCGACAGGGTGGTGAAAAACTGTTTTTT.